The rows below give T cell receptor beta chains drawn from one sample of a study of cytomegalovirus exposure and HLA in healthy donors. The assay was immunoSEQ multiplex PCR, and TCRdb's table has in-frame clones only and misses some. This table holds about 64,000 clones, about 90% found once. The source material was PBMCs. These receptors all come from a woman between 18 and 30 years old in good health and CMV-seronegative. CDR3s include the opening cysteine and the closing phenylalanine or tryptophan. D genes are given only for firm matches. Expanded clones get a size class; other rows say once, few or many, or leave the size out.

V gene	D gene	clone size	J gene	CDR3 protein	CDR3 DNA
TRBV18	TRBD1	once	TRBJ2-7	CASSPLTGGYEQYF	TGTGCCAGCTCACCGCTGACAGGGGGGTACGAGCAGTACTTC
TRBV27	-	-	TRBJ2-6	CASSPRAGSSGANVLTF	TGTGCCAGCAGTCCTCGGGCAGGGTCCTCTGGGGCCAACGTCCTGACTTTC
TRBV6-1	-	-	TRBJ2-3	CASSLRRAGADTQYF	TGTGCCAGCAGTCTCAGGAGGGCCGGAGCCGATACGCAGTATTTT
TRBV27	TRBD2	few	TRBJ2-2	CASRPGTIVSGELFF	TGTGCCAGCAGACCCGGGACTATTGTAAGCGGGGAGCTGTTTTTT
TRBV6-5	TRBD1	-	TRBJ2-3	CASRRQGIADTQYF	TGTGCCAGCAGGCGACAGGGGATTGCAGATACGCAGTATTTT
TRBV27	TRBD2	-	TRBJ2-7	CASSDGTSAGNEQYF	TGTGCCAGCAGTGACGGGACTTCAGCGGGAAACGAGCAGTACTTC
TRBV4-1	-	-	TRBJ1-1	CASLPRGWGSAGTEAFF	TGCGCCAGCCTACCCCGGGGGTGGGGTTCGGCGGGCACTGAAGCTTTCTTT
TRBV28	-	-	TRBJ2-1	CASSRGMVEQFF	TGTGCCAGCTCTAGGGGCATGGTCGAACAGTTCTTC
TRBV11-2	-	-	TRBJ2-5	CASSSPGETQYF	TGTGCCAGCAGTTCGCCAGGGGAGACCCAGTACTTC
TRBV11-2	TRBD2	-	TRBJ2-7	CASSLGAGSSYEQYF	TGTGCCAGCAGCTTAGGAGCGGGGTCCTCCTACGAGCAGTACTTC
TRBV5-5	-	-	TRBJ1-5	CASSLAEGYQPQHF	TGTGCCAGCAGCTTGGCGGAGGGTTATCAGCCCCAGCATTTT
TRBV6-1	TRBD1	-	TRBJ2-2	CASTKGTGTGELFF	TGTGCCAGCACCAAGGGGACAGGGACCGGGGAGCTGTTTTTT
TRBV6-6	-	-	TRBJ2-1	CASSREGEQFF	TGTGCCAGCAGTAGAGAGGGTGAGCAGTTCTTC
TRBV5-4	TRBD1	-	TRBJ2-7	CASSLGTGNYEQYF	TGTGCCAGCAGCCTCGGGACAGGTAACTACGAGCAGTACTTC
TRBV27	-	-	TRBJ2-5	CASSFYPGETQYF	TGTGCCAGCAGTTTTTACCCCGGGGAGACCCAGTACTTC
TRBV5-1	-	few	TRBJ2-3	CAKIGTDTQYF	TGCGCCAAGATAGGCACAGATACGCAGTATTTT
TRBV2	TRBD1	-	TRBJ1-1	CASRGTGPNTEAFF	TGTGCCAGCAGGGGGACAGGACCGAACACTGAAGCTTTCTTT
TRBV5-1	-	few	TRBJ2-2	CASSLYGELFF	TGCGCCAGCAGCTTGTACGGGGAGCTGTTTTTT
TRBV6-4	TRBD2	few	TRBJ2-1	CASSDSSGSSYNEQFF	TGTGCCAGCAGTGACTCGAGCGGGAGCTCCTACAATGAGCAGTTCTTC
TRBV6-5	TRBD2	-	TRBJ2-1	CASSFAGGEQFF	TGTGCCAGCAGTTTCGCGGGGGGAGAGCAGTTCTTC
TRBV7-6	TRBD2	-	TRBJ2-5	CASSLAGGGQETQYF	TGTGCCAGCAGCTTAGCGGGGGGAGGGCAAGAGACCCAGTACTTC
TRBV27	TRBD1	-	TRBJ2-7	CASMPDRGSYEQYF	TGTGCCAGCATGCCGGACAGGGGATCCTACGAGCAGTACTTC
TRBV2	TRBD1	-	TRBJ1-1	CASSTGPGQGAQAFF	TGTGCCAGCAGTACCGGGCCGGGACAGGGGGCTCAAGCTTTCTTT
TRBV20-1	-	-	TRBJ2-5	CSESEKETQYF	TGCAGTGAATCCGAGAAAGAGACCCAGTACTTC
TRBV18	-	-	TRBJ2-3	CASSPGTYTDTQYF	TGTGCCAGCTCACCTGGGACTTACACAGATACGCAGTATTTT